These 27 T cell receptor beta chains were all obtained from the same sample, sequenced in a study of T cell responses to AZD1222 COVID-19 vaccine. Assay: immunoSEQ multiplex PCR; the TCRdb copy retains only in-frame clones and omits some. The sample shows under 120,000 clones, around 96% of them seen only once. The sample in question was peripheral blood, obtained on day 0 of AZD1222 vaccination. The receptors were sampled from an adult in good health.

This chain links TRBV12-3 or TRBV12-4 with TRBJ1-5; the D gene is possibly TRBD1 (5 bases). V was clipped by 7 bases and J by 3 bases, with 10 bases between them. The CDR3 runs to 13 residues. CDR3 residues: CASMRGPNQPQHF. Written as DNA, the CDR3 is TGTGCCAGCATGCGGGGACCCAATCAGCCCCAGCATTTT.

The chain has TRBV19 and TRBJ1-1; D is unclear. The CDR3 runs to 13 residues. The germline V and J ends were trimmed by 5 bases and 0 bases, with 7 bases remaining between them. Germline V gene sequence: CDR1 LNHDA, CDR2 SQIVND (reference sequence). CDR3 nucleotide sequence: TGTGCCAGTAGTTCCTCAATGAACACTGAAGCTTTCTTT. Its protein product is CASSSSMNTEAFF. Based on the CDR3 plus reference TRBV19 and TRBJ1-1, the full variable domain is DGGITQSPKYLFRKEGQNVTLSCEQNLNHDAMYWYRQDPGQGLRLIYYSQIVNDFQKGDIAEGYSVSREKKESFPLTVTSAQKNPTAFYLCASSSSMNTEAFFGQGTRLTVV.

Regarding this clone: Within the sample, other DNA sequences also encode this same CDR3. V is TRBV12-3 or TRBV12-4 and J is TRBJ1-5; D is uncertain. This CDR3 contains 12 residues. V was pared by 3 bases and J by 4 bases, with 4 bases between. The CDR3 bases are TGTGCCAGCAGTTTGCGGAATCAGCCCCAGCATTTT. This sequence encodes CASSLRNQPQHF.

The genes are TRBV14 and TRBJ2-7, with D tentatively TRBD1 (5 bases). Looked up from germline, CDR1 is SGHDN and CDR2 is FVKESK. This CDR3 is built from 14 residues. V was pared by 5 bases and J by 6 bases, with 17 bases between. CDR3 protein: CASSSRQGTAEQYF. The CDR3 bases are TGTGCCAGCAGCTCCCGTCAGGGAACTGCCGAGCAGTACTTC.

The rearrangement joins TRBV19 to TRBJ2-1; 8 bases align to TRBD1. From germline, CDR1 is LNHDA and CDR2 SQIVND (reference sequence). V shed 0 bases, J shed 9 bases, and the junction held 10 bases outside the gene matches. The CDR3 consists of 16 residues. The CDR3 DNA reads as TGTGCCAGTAGTATAGATACCCTGGCAGGGGGCAGTGAGCAGTTCTTC. It encodes CASSIDTLAGGSEQFF.

The chain joins TRBV10-2 to TRBJ2-7, with a possible D match to TRBD1 (5 bases). Germline lookup yields CDR1 WSHSY and CDR2 SAAADI. The CDR3 length is 13 residues. The V gene lost 8 bases and the J gene lost 6 bases, with 17 bases spanning the gap. CDR3 amino acids: CASGAGMGLEQYF. CDR3 nucleotide sequence: TGCGCCAGCGGGGCAGGGATGGGCCTCGAGCAGTACTTC.

The V and J genes are TRBV19 and TRBJ1-2, with D perhaps matching TRBD1 (6 bases). V lost 5 bases, J lost 4 bases, and 14 bases lay in between. CDR1 and CDR2 from the germline V gene are LNHDA and SQIVND (reference sequence). The length of the CDR3 is 14 residues. CDR3 bases: TGTGCCAGTAGTCAGCCAGGGGACGTCTATGGCTACACCTTC. Protein product: CASSQPGDVYGYTF.

The chain links TRBV20-1 to TRBJ1-5; D call uncertain. Trimming shortened V by 3 bases and J by 0 bases, and 3 bases separated the two germline ends. The CDR3 has 12 amino acids. Germline-derived CDR1 and CDR2 are DFQATT and SNEGSKA (reference sequence). As DNA, the CDR3 is TGCAGTGCTAGTGGTAGCAATCAGCCCCAGCATTTT. This sequence encodes CSASGSNQPQHF.

This chain uses TRBV7-9 with TRBJ1-1; D call uncertain. There are 13 residues in the CDR3. Germline CDR1 is SEHNR and CDR2 is FQNEAQ (reference sequence). V was trimmed by 1 base and J by 7 bases, leaving 10 bases between them. The CDR3 region is CASSLGSGVEAFF. For the CDR3, the DNA is TGTGCCAGCAGCTTAGGTTCTGGAGTTGAAGCTTTCTTT. Filled out from reference TRBV7-9 and TRBJ1-1, the complete variable domain reads DTGVSQNPRHKITKRGQNVTFRCDPISEHNRLYWYRQTLGQGPEFLTYFQNEAQLEKSRLLSDRFSAERPKGSFSTLEIQRTEQGDSAMYLCASSLGSGVEAFFGQGTRLTVV.

The chain carries TRBV19 and TRBJ1-1; D might be TRBD1 (5 bases). V lost 2 bases, J lost 4 bases, and 14 bases lay in between. The CDR3 runs to 15 residues. Germline V lookup: CDR1 LNHDA, CDR2 SQIVND (reference sequence). CDR3 in DNA: TGTGCCAGTAGTATAAAGGGCCGCGGGGCCACTGAAGCTTTCTTT. This codes for CASSIKGRGATEAFF. Together with reference TRBV19 and TRBJ1-1, the CDR3 gives the full variable domain: DGGITQSPKYLFRKEGQNVTLSCEQNLNHDAMYWYRQDPGQGLRLIYYSQIVNDFQKGDIAEGYSVSREKKESFPLTVTSAQKNPTAFYLCASSIKGRGATEAFFGQGTRLTVV.

This chain uses TRBV28 with TRBJ2-2; 13 bases are a match to TRBD2. CDR3 length equals 18 residues. V lost 4 bases to trimming and J lost 2 bases; unmatched junction nucleotides: 7. Germline loops: CDR1 MDHEN, CDR2 SYDVKM. CDR3: CASSSPGTSGTNTGELFF. CDR3 coding DNA: TGTGCCAGCAGTTCTCCCGGGACTAGCGGGACTAACACCGGGGAGCTGTTTTTT. The full variable domain, rest sourced from reference TRBV28 and TRBJ2-2, is DVKVTQSSRYLVKRTGEKVFLECVQDMDHENMFWYRQDPGLGLRLIYFSYDVKMKEKGDIPEGYSVSREKKERFSLILESASTNQTSMYLCASSSPGTSGTNTGELFFGEGSRLTVL.

This chain connects TRBV5-4 to TRBJ1-1; no definite D call. Trimming stripped 8 bases from V and 0 bases from J, with 5 bases between. Germline assignment: CDR1 SGHNT and CDR2 YYREEE (reference sequence). CDR3 length: 11 residues. The CDR3 loop reads CASVLNTEAFF. The CDR3 DNA follows: TGTGCCAGTGTGTTGAACACTGAAGCTTTCTTT.

J is TRBJ2-2 and V is TRBV7-3, with 7 nucleotides matching TRBD2. Looked up from germline, CDR1 is SGHTA and CDR2 is FQGTGA. The length of the CDR3 is 16 residues. Trimming removed 5 bases from V and 4 bases from J; junction bases left unmatched: 10. The CDR3 bases are TGTGCCAGCAGCCCCTTTGCGGGAGCGACCACCGGGGAGCTGTTTTTT. Amino acids: CASSPFAGATTGELFF.

Of note for this clone: Other DNA sequences in this specimen translate into the identical CDR3. The chain links TRBV7-2 to TRBJ2-5, with TRBD2 matching over 7 bases. Germline values: CDR1 SGHTA, CDR2 FQGNSA. The CDR3 is made up of 14 amino acids. V dropped 0 bases and J dropped 4; count of bases not matched to a gene: 2. The CDR3: CASSLAGRGETQYF. The CDR3 nucleotides are TGTGCCAGCAGCTTAGCGGGGAGGGGAGAGACCCAGTACTTC.

V is TRBV12-3 or TRBV12-4 and J is TRBJ1-2; TRBD1 is a possible D gene (6 bases). This CDR3 has 13 residues. Trimming took off 6 bases at V and 4 bases at J, with 12 bases between the two ends. The CDR3 spells CASSAGTPYGYTF. CDR3 DNA sequence: TGTGCCAGCAGCGCCGGGACACCCTATGGCTACACCTTC.

The chain joins TRBV3-1 (or the pseudogene TRBV3-2) to TRBJ2-2; the D is unclear. This CDR3 is 19 amino acids long. V lost 2 bases and J lost 0, with 19 bases in between. Germline assignment: CDR1 LGHDT and CDR2 YNNKEL (reference sequence). The CDR3 bases are TGTGCCAGCAGCCAACGATCCCAATTCGGACCGACGAACACCGGGGAGCTGTTTTTT. This codes for CASSQRSQFGPTNTGELFF.

V gene TRBV5-1 combines with J gene TRBJ1-2; D remains unclear. CDR3 size: 13 residues. With 0 bases removed from V and 7 bases from J, the gap between germline ends came to 10 bases. Germline CDR1 reads SGHRS; CDR2 reads YFSETQ. The CDR3 DNA is TGCGCCAGCAGCTTGGGGGAATCGGTTGGCTACACCTTC. This encodes CASSLGESVGYTF.

The chain joins TRBV19 to TRBJ2-7; D remains unclear. V lost 10 bases and J 2 bases, leaving 21 bases between the germline ends. CDR1 and CDR2 from the germline V gene are LNHDA and SQIVND (reference sequence). The length of the CDR3 is 15 residues. This chain's CDR3 is CATSLDTNPTYEQYF. In DNA form, the CDR3 reads TGTGCCACCTCTTTAGACACAAACCCAACCTACGAGCAGTACTTC.

The CDR3 protein is CASSVYRTSTDTQYF. In nucleotides, the CDR3 is TGTGCCAGCAGTGTCTACAGAACTAGCACAGATACGCAGTATTTT. The V and J genes are TRBV2 and TRBJ2-3; D remains ambiguous. This CDR3 spans 15 amino acids. Trimming cost V 4 bases and J 0 bases, with 11 bases left between them. From germline, CDR1 is SNHLY and CDR2 FYNNEI.

This clone was seen once. The CDR3 reads CASSLGLAENIQYF. CDR3 in DNA: TGTGCCAGCAGCTTGGGACTAGCAGAAAACATTCAGTACTTC. The rearrangement links TRBV7-9 to TRBJ2-4, with 9 bases aligning to TRBD2. Germline V gene lookup returns CDR1 SEHNR and CDR2 FQNEAQ (reference sequence). The V and J ends lost 3 bases and 5 bases, in that order; junction bases with no gene match: 2. This CDR3 has 14 amino acids.

The rearrangement uses TRBV28 and TRBJ1-5; D perhaps matches TRBD1 (5 bases). Trimming shortened V by 0 bases and J by 6 bases, and 18 bases separated the two germline ends. CDR1 is MDHEN, CDR2 SYDVKM, per germline. The CDR3 has 17 amino acids. CDR3 coding DNA: TGTGCCAGCAGTTTATGGGGAATAATTAGGGGAGGTCAGCCCCAGCATTTT. This sequence encodes CASSLWGIIRGGQPQHF.

The chain combines TRBV7-8 with TRBJ2-5; 7 nucleotides agree with TRBD2. Germline-derived CDR1 and CDR2 are SGHVS and FQNEAQ. The CDR3 has 16 amino acids. V lost 2 bases, J lost 5 bases, and 11 bases stayed unmatched. The CDR3 region is CASSLPGLSPWETQYF. As DNA, the CDR3 is TGTGCCAGCAGCTTACCGGGACTAAGTCCGTGGGAGACCCAGTACTTC.

The V call is TRBV4-1, the J call TRBJ1-4; D is perhaps TRBD1 (5 bases). CDR1 is MGHRA and CDR2 is YSYEKL in the germline V gene. The CDR3 loop spans 15 amino acids. V gave up 4 bases and J gave up 4 bases, with 13 bases separating them. The CDR3: CASSPRAGDNEKLFF. The CDR3 DNA sequence: TGCGCCAGCAGCCCCAGGGCGGGAGATAATGAAAAACTGTTTTTT.

J is TRBJ1-5 and V is TRBV25-1; unclear D gene. Germline V gene data show CDR1 as MGHDK and CDR2 as SYGVNS. The CDR3 is 15 amino acids. Deletions cut 1 base from V and 5 bases from J, with 12 bases between. The CDR3 DNA is TGTGCCAGCAGTGAATTTCTCGGGTCCGATCAGCCCCAGCATTTT. It translates to CASSEFLGSDQPQHF.

The rearrangement joins TRBV28 to TRBJ1-1; 9 bases align to TRBD1. This CDR3 is built from 17 residues. Trimming at V came to 6 bases and at J to 5 bases, leaving 16 bases not matched to a gene. Germline CDR1 and CDR2: MDHEN and SYDVKM. The CDR3 reads CASSTHGTGQGRTEAFF. In nucleotides, the CDR3 is TGTGCCAGCAGCACCCACGGCACGGGACAGGGTCGGACTGAAGCTTTCTTT.

The gene calls are TRBV23-1 and TRBJ1-5; 10 bases map to TRBD1. TRBV23-1 is known as an ORF, though its function is uncertain. After removal of 4 bases from V and 1 base from J, the junction contained 7 bases not matched to a gene. The length of the CDR3 is 17 residues. Here the CDR3 DNA reads TGCGCCAGCAGTCCCCGGACAGGGGGTTGGAGCAATCAGCCCCAGCATTTT. Protein product: CASSPRTGGWSNQPQHF.

A single count supports this clone. The chain carries TRBV11-3 and TRBJ1-1; maybe TRBD1 (6 bases). V was cut by 5 bases and J by 5 bases, with 9 bases left in between. The CDR3 runs 12 residues. Germline values: CDR1 SGHNT, CDR2 YENEEA. CDR3: CASSPGQTEAFF. CDR3 DNA sequence: TGTGCCAGCAGCCCCGGACAGACTGAAGCTTTCTTT.